This paragraph covers one T cell receptor (beta chain) sequence. Its antigen is still unknown. Genomic DNA belonging to each subset was distributed in equal measure over several immunoSEQ plates. The data were produced by immunoSEQ multiplex PCR, yet TCRdb's version contains in-frame clones alone and is incomplete. Among millions of clones listed, approximately 95% were seen once. This entry is derived from a study of shared clonotypes between healthy human individuals. Findings and limits, study-wide: Donor clonotype sharing was expected to depend on sequencing depth.

V was pared by 1 base and J by 4 bases, with 24 bases between. The germline CDR1 and CDR2 sequences are SGDLS and YYNGEE. This CDR3 spans 19 amino acids. Sequencing was carried out using naive CD4+ T cells sorted from blood. Noted subset: CD45RA+ positively selected. V and J are TRBV9 and TRBJ2-1; D gene ambiguous. This TCR derives from a man aged 18 to 30 in good health. CDR3: CASSVSPPSIKNIYNEQFF. The CDR3 DNA follows: TGTGCCAGCAGCGTATCACCCCCCTCGATTAAAAACATATACAATGAGCAGTTCTTC.